One TCR beta chain is described in this entry. It lacks a known antigen. No much larger clonotype is one base removed from it; base qualities were not supplied. Separate semi-nested PCR amplifications were run for the TCRalpha and TCRbeta libraries, using Advantage 2 and reverse primers located in the TRAC or TRBC constant regions. Between roughly 3.5 and 500 ng of total RNA was used as input for first-strand cDNA synthesis. TCR cDNA libraries were made by 5'-RACE with the SMARTer PCR cDNA Synthesis kit, using a poly-dT primer for first-strand synthesis. The semi-nested reverse primers in the constant regions carried 5-nucleotide sample-specific barcodes, and the PCR products were cleaned up with the Zymo DNA Clean and Concentrator-5 kit. Up to ten barcoded samples were pooled, ligated to Illumina adaptors and sequenced on an Illumina MiSeq as 2 x 150 bp paired-end reads. Per the source publication's procedure: After demultiplexing, reads were aligned with BLAT to a custom library containing all human TRAV, TRAJ, TRBV, TRBD and TRBJ combinations from IMGT. The best BLAT hits were picked using pslCDnaFilter (-maxAligns=1, -ignoreIntrons), and custom Perl scripts were used to calculate clonotype frequencies. Clones were called with MiXCR by TCRdb after fastp trimmed the public reads at Q25, and only in-frame beta chains were retained. Each entry merges the rows of one CDR3 protein and shows their most common DNA and genes. Clone size and V and J calls follow TCRdb, not the original study. The sample includes about 3,300 distinct CDR3 sequences, with approximately 31% observed a single time. The ten biggest clones cover roughly 2.2% of the sample.

These data belong to a study of T cells generated in artificial thymic organoids (dated by TCRdb to about 2017). Looking at the study overall: TCR alpha and beta CDR3 repertoires of in vitro artificial thymic organoid-derived CD8 single positive T cells were compared with thymic and peripheral blood naive CD8 T cells. The displayed repertoire sequencing data were described as being representative of three independent experiments. The paper's findings and limits, for the study overall: Organoid-derived CD8 single positive T cells showed physiological TCR clonotype diversity comparable to thymic and blood naive CD8 T cells.

Non-mobilized peripheral blood was obtained from healthy adult donors. Enrichment of primary CD8+ T cells was done with magnetic beads from the Miltenyi CD8+ T cell Isolation Kit. Prior to RNA extraction, naive CD8 T cells from blood were isolated by FACS sorting as CD3+TCRalphabeta+CD8+CD45RO-CCR7+ cells. For each sample, the RNeasy Micro kit was used to purify total RNA from around 40,000 to 200,000 sorted cells, and RNA quality was checked on an Agilent RNA 6000 Nano chip. The receptor's source is a human donor who gave cord blood stem cells for thymic organoid culture, a cardiac surgery patient who gave postnatal thymus, or a blood donor (not recorded which). Sequenced material: naive CD8+ T cells from blood. The sample's cell subset or site label is to be understood as: CD3+TCRalphabeta+CD8SP T cells; for blood, CD45RO-CCR7+ naive CD8+ T cells.

The DNA reads TGCGCCAGCAGCCAAGCTCTGGGGGGAGAAGGGGAGCAGTACTTC. Its protein reads: CASSQALGGEGEQYF. This receptor chain uses TRBV4-3 and TRBJ2-7, with a weak D call of TRBD2 (6 bases match). CDR3 length: 15 amino acids, cysteine to phenylalanine. CDR3 DNA only is kept here, 45 bases in frame from base 1. CDR1 LGHNA and CDR2 YSLEER were looked up in the germline V gene. V lost 1 base and J lost 7 bases; the stretch between them is 17 bases long.